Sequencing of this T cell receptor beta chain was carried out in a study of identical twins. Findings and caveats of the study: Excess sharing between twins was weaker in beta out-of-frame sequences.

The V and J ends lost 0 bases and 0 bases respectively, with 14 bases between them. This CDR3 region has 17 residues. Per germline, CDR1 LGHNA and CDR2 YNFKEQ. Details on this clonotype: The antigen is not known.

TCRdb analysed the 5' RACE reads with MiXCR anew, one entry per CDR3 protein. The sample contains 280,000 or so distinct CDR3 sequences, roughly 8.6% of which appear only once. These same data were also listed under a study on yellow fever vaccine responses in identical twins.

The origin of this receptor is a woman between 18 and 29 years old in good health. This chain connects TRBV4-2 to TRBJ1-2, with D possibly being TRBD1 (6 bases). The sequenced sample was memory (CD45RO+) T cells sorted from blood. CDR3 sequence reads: CASSQDKGSGANYGYTF. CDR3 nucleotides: TGTGCCAGCAGCCAAGATAAAGGGTCAGGGGCTAACTATGGCTACACCTTC.